The 8 T cell receptor beta chains below were found in one sample sequenced in a study of blood T cell repertoires in COVID-19. Using immunoSEQ multiplex PCR, the repertoire was profiled, and TCRdb retains in-frame clones only, with some absent. In the table there are a few hundred thousand clones, around 80% of which are singletons. The sequenced sample consisted of peripheral blood. These TCRs come from a woman between 18 and 30 years old with acute or convalescent COVID-19.

The chain has TRBV6-6 and TRBJ1-4; D uncertain. CDR3 length: 14 residues. V was trimmed by 2 bases and J by 8 bases, leaving 12 bases between them. Germline CDR1 reads MNHNY; CDR2 reads SVGAGI (reference sequence). The DNA for the CDR3 is TGTGCCAGCAGTTACGGGAGTCCAGAAGAAAAACTGTTTTTT. Translating gives CASSYGSPEEKLFF.

This clone has just one count. A clone one base away is much larger, so this may be a read error. The chain has TRBV5-1 and TRBJ2-7, with D uncertain. Germline-derived CDR1 and CDR2 are SGHRS and YFSETQ. V was pared by 4 bases and J by 0 bases, with 5 bases between. The CDR3 consists of 12 residues. The CDR3, as DNA: TGCGCCAGCAGCGCGGACTCCTACGAGCAGTACTTC. It is translated as CASSADSYEQYF. Full variable domain (outside the CDR3, taken from reference TRBV5-1 and TRBJ2-7): KAGVTQTPRYLIKTRGQQVTLSCSPISGHRSVSWYQQTPGQGLQFLFEYFSETQRNKGNFPGRFSGRQFSNSRSEMNVSTLELGDSALYLCASSADSYEQYFGPGTRLTVT.

This clone was seen more than once but under ten times. The rearrangement joins TRBV29-1 to TRBJ1-2; D is undetermined. Between the trimmed V and J ends, which lost 4 bases and 4 bases, there was a span of 10 bases. CDR3 length: 12 residues. Germline V gene data show CDR1 as SQVTM and CDR2 as ANQGSEA. The DNA for the CDR3 is TGCAGCGTTGGGGAGGGATCCTATGGCTACACCTTC. Translating gives CSVGEGSYGYTF.

J is TRBJ2-7 and V is TRBV28, with TRBD1 matching over 10 bases. Germline trimming cut 4 bases from V and 4 bases from J; bases unmatched to any gene: 4. CDR3 length: 14 amino acids. Germline V lookup: CDR1 MDHEN, CDR2 SYDVKM. The CDR3 nucleotides are TGTGCCAGCAGTTCTGGACAGGGGGGATACGAGCAGTACTTC. Amino acids: CASSSGQGGYEQYF.

This rearrangement joins TRBV5-1 to TRBJ1-1; D remains unclear. Trimming pared 2 bases from V and 1 base from J, leaving 6 bases between. Germline CDR1 SGHRS, CDR2 YFSETQ. The CDR3 totals 13 residues. CDR3 loop: CASSFSGNTEAFF. CDR3 nucleotide sequence: TGCGCCAGCAGCTTTTCCGGGAACACTGAAGCTTTCTTT.

DNA of the CDR3: TGTGCCAGTAGGCTCACACAGGGGATTAGCAATCAGCCCCAGCATTTT. Translation: CASRLTQGISNQPQHF. The chain combines TRBV19 with TRBJ1-5; TRBD1 aligns across 7 bases. Germline-derived CDR1 and CDR2 are LNHDA and SQIVND (reference sequence). The CDR3 length is 16 residues. Trimming removed 6 bases from V and 0 bases from J; junction bases left unmatched: 8.

This chain connects TRBV3-1 (or the pseudogene TRBV3-2) to TRBJ2-7, with D possibly being TRBD1 (5 bases). Germline CDR1 reads LGHDT; CDR2 reads YNNKEL (reference sequence). This CDR3 is built from 14 residues. V lost 4 bases and J 3 bases, leaving 13 bases between the germline ends. CDR3 nucleotides: TGTGCCAGCAGCCCCGGCTTCCAGGGCTACGAGCAGTACTTC. Translated: CASSPGFQGYEQYF.

The chain employs TRBV4-3 and TRBJ1-3; D gene uncertain. V lost 1 base and J 9 bases, leaving 13 bases between the germline ends. The CDR3 runs to 14 residues. Germline CDR1 is LGHNA and CDR2 is YSLEER. The CDR3 region is CASSQVADTGTIYF. The DNA for the CDR3 is TGCGCCAGCAGCCAAGTCGCCGACACCGGCACCATATATTTT.